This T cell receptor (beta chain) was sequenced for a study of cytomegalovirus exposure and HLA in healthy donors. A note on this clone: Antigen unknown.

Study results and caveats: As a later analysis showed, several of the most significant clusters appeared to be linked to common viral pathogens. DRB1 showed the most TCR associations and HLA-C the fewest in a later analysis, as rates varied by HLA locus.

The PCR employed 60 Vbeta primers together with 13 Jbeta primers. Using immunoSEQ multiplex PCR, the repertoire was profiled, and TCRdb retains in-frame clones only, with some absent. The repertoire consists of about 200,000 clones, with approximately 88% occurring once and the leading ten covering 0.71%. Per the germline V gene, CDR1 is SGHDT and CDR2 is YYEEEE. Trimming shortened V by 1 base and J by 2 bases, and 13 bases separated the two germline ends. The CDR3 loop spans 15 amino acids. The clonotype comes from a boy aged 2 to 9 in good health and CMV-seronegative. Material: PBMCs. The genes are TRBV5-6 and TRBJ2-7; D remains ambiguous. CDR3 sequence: CASSLFAGSTYEQYF. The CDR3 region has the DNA TGTGCCAGCAGCTTGTTCGCAGGTTCCACCTACGAGCAGTACTTC.